One sample yielded the 24 T cell receptor beta chains listed below, sequenced in a study of CD8 T cells in Susac syndrome. It was with random hexamers that about 0.45 to 1 ug RNA was reverse transcribed. TCRdb passed the immunoSEQ multiplex PCR reads through MiXCR, listing each CDR3 protein once. Among 330,000 or so distinct CDR3 sequences listed, about 89% were seen once. Sequencing was performed on CD8+ T cells from PBMCs. The receptors here all came from a human donor with multiple sclerosis.

The genes are TRBV7-2 and TRBJ2-3, with 7 bases aligning to TRBD2. Per germline, CDR1 SGHTA and CDR2 FQGNSA. V shed 5 bases, J shed 0 bases, and the junction held 8 bases outside the gene matches. This CDR3 is 16 amino acids long. The CDR3 loop is CASSPVRTRSTDTQYF. DNA of the CDR3: TGTGCCAGCAGCCCCGTACGGACTAGAAGCACAGATACGCAGTATTTT.

This chain connects TRBV7-9 to TRBJ2-1; TRBD2 matches 8 bases. Per the germline V gene, CDR1 is SEHNR and CDR2 is FQNEAQ (reference sequence). V shed 10 bases and J 3 bases; nucleotides not matched to a gene: 11. The CDR3 is 15 residues long. As DNA, the CDR3 is TGTGCCATCCAATTAGCGGGGCAAAGCTACAATGAGCAGTTCTTC. Residues: CAIQLAGQSYNEQFF. The whole variable domain, filled in from reference TRBV7-9 and TRBJ2-1, reads DTGVSQNPRHKITKRGQNVTFRCDPISEHNRLYWYRQTLGQGPEFLTYFQNEAQLEKSRLLSDRFSAERPKGSFSTLEIQRTEQGDSAMYLCAIQLAGQSYNEQFFGPGTRLTVL.

This clonotype showed up just a few times. The J gene is TRBJ2-2, the V gene TRBV29-1, with 12 positions matching TRBD2. With 4 bases clipped from V and 4 bases from J, the junction kept 4 bases outside the gene matches. The V gene's germline CDR1 is SQVTM and CDR2 ANQGSEA. The CDR3 consists of 15 residues. The CDR3 region has the DNA TGCAGCGTTGGCGGACTAGCGGGATCCACCGGGGAGCTGTTTTTT. Its translation is CSVGGLAGSTGELFF.

The chain carries TRBV29-1 and TRBJ2-7; 8 positions match TRBD2. Germline loops: CDR1 SQVTM, CDR2 ANQGSEA. The CDR3 spans 15 residues. The V and J ends lost 1 base and 3 bases, in that order; junction bases with no gene match: 8. The CDR3, as DNA: TGCAGCGTTGAAGGACGAGCGGGGGAGGACTACGAGCAGTACTTC. Residues: CSVEGRAGEDYEQYF.

This chain connects TRBV7-3 to TRBJ1-2; D gene unclear. V was trimmed by 2 bases and J by 7 bases, leaving 11 bases between them. CDR3 length: 13 residues. Germline V gene sequence: CDR1 SGHTA, CDR2 FQGTGA. The CDR3 bases are TGTGCCAGCAGCTTAGACTCCCGGAGTGGCTACACCTTC. Amino acid sequence: CASSLDSRSGYTF.

The chain couples TRBV2 to TRBJ2-1; D is unresolved. The germline V gene encodes CDR1 SNHLY and CDR2 FYNNEI. The CDR3 is 15 residues long. V gave up 3 bases and J gave up 9 bases, with 18 bases separating them. CDR3 coding DNA: TGTGCCAGCAGTGACTGGATGACCGCCGCTGTTGAGCAGTTCTTC. Its protein product is CASSDWMTAAVEQFF.

With regard to this clonotype: Because it lacks the conserved phenylalanine or tryptophan at the end, this CDR3 is likely a read error. The chain is built from TRBV25-1 and TRBJ2-2, with D possibly TRBD2 on 6 matching bases. The germline V gene encodes CDR1 MGHDK and CDR2 SYGVNS. Trimming stripped 8 bases from V and 1 base from J, with 8 bases between. This CDR3 region has 13 residues. CDR3 nucleotides: TGTGCCAGCTCGGGAGTGAACACCGGGGAGCTGTTTCTT. Translating gives CASSGVNTGELFL.

The chain carries TRBV4-2 and TRBJ1-5, with no clear D. Trimming took 4 bases from V and 0 from J, leaving 10 bases between them. This CDR3 comprises 15 residues. Germline assignment: CDR1 LGHNA and CDR2 YNFKEQ. CDR3 DNA: TGTGCCAGCAGCCGAGAGCGCAATAGCAATCAGCCCCAGCATTTT. This gives the protein CASSRERNSNQPQHF.

V usage is TRBV14 and J usage is TRBJ2-3, with D perhaps matching TRBD2 (6 bases). Germline-derived CDR1 and CDR2 are SGHDN and FVKESK. Between the trimmed V and J ends, which lost 10 bases and 1 base, there was a span of 15 bases. CDR3 size: 14 residues. CDR3 in amino acids: CATNVGGGTDTQYF. CDR3 DNA sequence: TGTGCCACAAACGTCGGGGGAGGCACAGATACGCAGTATTTT.

The J gene is TRBJ2-1, the V gene TRBV7-2, with unresolved D. V was pared by 5 bases and J by 0 bases, with 11 bases between. The length of the CDR3 is 15 residues. The germline V gene encodes CDR1 SGHTA and CDR2 FQGNSA. The CDR3 loop reads CASSLIQSSYNEQFF. CDR3 in DNA: TGTGCCAGCAGCCTTATACAGAGCTCCTACAATGAGCAGTTCTTC.

V gene TRBV30 combines with J gene TRBJ2-2; D gene uncertain. CDR1 and CDR2 (germline): GTSNPN, SVGIG (reference sequence). The germline V and J ends were trimmed by 0 bases and 6 bases, with 8 bases remaining between them. This CDR3 is built from 13 residues. The DNA for the CDR3 is TGTGCCTGGAGTGTACTCGCAGCCGGGGAGCTGTTTTTT. Amino acid sequence: CAWSVLAAGELFF.

CDR3 in amino acids: CASSLGSGLASDTQYF. CDR3 bases: TGTGCCAGCAGCTTAGGCTCCGGACTAGCCTCAGATACGCAGTATTTT. The chain links TRBV7-2 to TRBJ2-3; 8 nucleotides match TRBD2. The V gene end was trimmed by 1 base and the J gene end by 4 bases; junction bases not matched to a gene: 7. The CDR3 consists of 16 residues. Germline CDR1 and CDR2: SGHTA and FQGNSA.

The chain combines TRBV7-9 with TRBJ2-5; D is undetermined. The germline V and J ends were trimmed by 6 bases and 5 bases, with 13 bases remaining between them. Germline V lookup: CDR1 SEHNR, CDR2 FQNEAQ (reference sequence). This CDR3 has 13 amino acids. As DNA, the CDR3 is TGTGCCAGCAGTTCTCCCCGCCGGGAGACCCAGTACTTC. The encoded protein is CASSSPRRETQYF.

The gene calls are TRBV5-6 and TRBJ1-2; the D is unclear. The CDR3 covers 15 residues. Trimming stripped 1 base from V and 3 bases from J, with 13 bases between. Germline CDR1 SGHDT, CDR2 YYEEEE. The CDR3 DNA reads TGTGCCAGCAGCTTGTCGGTCAGGCCGGACTATGGCTACACCTTC. Translated: CASSLSVRPDYGYTF.

The chain combines TRBV4-3 with TRBJ1-4, with D maybe TRBD1 (6 bases). V was trimmed by 0 bases and J by 3 bases, leaving 11 bases between them. This CDR3 region has 16 residues. The germline V gene has CDR1 LGHNA and CDR2 YSLEER. DNA of the CDR3: TGCGCCAGCAGCCAAGATCTGGGGGCGGCTAATGAAAAACTGTTTTTT. This encodes CASSQDLGAANEKLFF.

This clonotype was recorded a few times. This chain joins TRBV12-3 or TRBV12-4 and TRBJ2-7; TRBD2 is a possible D gene (5 bases). The CDR3 is 13 amino acids. With 5 bases removed from V and 0 bases from J, the gap between germline ends came to 8 bases. The CDR3 DNA reads TGTGCCAGCAGTCGGGGTAGCTCCTACGAGCAGTACTTC. Protein sequence: CASSRGSSYEQYF.

The V and J genes are TRBV28 and TRBJ1-2; 12 bases are shared with TRBD1. The germline V gene encodes CDR1 MDHEN and CDR2 SYDVKM. The CDR3 has 14 residues. V lost 4 bases to trimming and J lost 5 bases; unmatched junction nucleotides: 2. This chain's CDR3 is CASSWDRGRYGYTF. CDR3 nucleotide sequence: TGTGCCAGCAGTTGGGACAGGGGGCGATATGGCTACACCTTC.

This chain connects TRBV12-3 or TRBV12-4 to TRBJ1-1, with D maybe TRBD1 (6 bases). The V end lost 6 bases, the J end lost 0 bases, and 17 bases lay between the germline ends. The CDR3 runs 16 residues. CDR3: CASSRGQSGMNTEAFF. The CDR3 DNA reads TGTGCCAGCAGCCGCGGACAGTCCGGGATGAACACTGAAGCTTTCTTT.

The chain carries TRBV7-8 and TRBJ2-5, with TRBD2 matching over 7 bases. The trim removed 5 bases at V and 5 bases at J, leaving 8 bases unmatched. Germline lookup yields CDR1 SGHVS and CDR2 FQNEAQ. The CDR3 loop spans 14 amino acids. This chain's CDR3 is CASSGGGRAETQYF. The DNA for the CDR3 is TGTGCCAGCAGCGGGGGAGGGCGTGCGGAGACCCAGTACTTC.

The rearrangement joins TRBV30 to TRBJ1-5; unclear D gene. V was cut by 2 bases and J by 1 base, with 6 bases left in between. Per germline, CDR1 GTSNPN and CDR2 SVGIG (reference sequence). This CDR3 is 13 amino acids long. CDR3 sequence (DNA): TGTGCCTGGAGTAGGGAGAGCAATCAGCCCCAGCATTTT. It encodes CAWSRESNQPQHF.

The chain carries TRBV28 and TRBJ1-2; 7 bases fit TRBD1. The junction had 11 bases not matched to a gene; V was cut back by 3 bases and J by 4 bases. CDR1 is MDHEN, CDR2 SYDVKM, per germline. CDR3 length equals 16 residues. The CDR3 coding sequence is TGTGCCAGCAGTTTGGGCCTTGGGACAGACCTCTATGGCTACACCTTC. This translates into CASSLGLGTDLYGYTF.

Only one count was recorded for this clonotype. This chain links TRBV6-5 with TRBJ1-3; D not certain. CDR3 length equals 17 residues. V gave up 0 bases and J gave up 0 bases, with 12 bases separating them. Looked up from germline, CDR1 is MNHEY and CDR2 is SVGAGI. CDR3 sequence reads: CASSYSNPENSGNTIYF. CDR3 coding DNA: TGTGCCAGCAGTTACTCGAATCCAGAAAACTCTGGAAACACCATATATTTT.

This chain uses TRBV7-8 with TRBJ2-5, with TRBD2 matching 14 bases. This CDR3 contains 17 residues. J was trimmed by 5 bases and V by 5 bases; bases with no gene match: 10. Germline V lookup: CDR1 SGHVS, CDR2 FQNEAQ. The CDR3 sequence: CASSPRLAGGLGETQYF. Written as DNA, the CDR3 is TGTGCCAGCAGCCCGAGACTAGCGGGGGGGCTTGGGGAGACCCAGTACTTC.

The genes are TRBV29-1 and TRBJ1-5; D possibly corresponds to TRBD1 (5 bases). V lost 4 bases to trimming and J lost 6 bases, with 10 bases between them. This CDR3 has 12 residues. Looked up from germline, CDR1 is SQVTM and CDR2 is ANQGSEA. CDR3 sequence reads: CSVVEGAQPQHF. The CDR3 bases are TGCAGCGTTGTCGAAGGGGCTCAGCCCCAGCATTTT. Full variable domain (rest looked up from reference TRBV29-1 and TRBJ1-5): SAVISQKPSRDICQRGTSLTIQCQVDSQVTMMFWYRQQPGQSLTLIATANQGSEATYESGFVIDKFPISRPNLTFSTLTVSNMSPEDSSIYLCSVVEGAQPQHFGDGTRLSIL.